The rows below give T cell receptor beta chains drawn from one sample of a study of blood T cell repertoires in COVID-19. Generated by immunoSEQ multiplex PCR, the TCRdb table keeps only in-frame clones and is missing some. The sample comprises around 100,000 clones, 80% to 90% of which are singletons, and roughly 2.7% rests with the top ten. The sequenced material came from PBMCs or T cells enriched from blood (not recorded which). These receptors all come from a woman between 45 and 60 years old who had recovered from COVID-19. Both conserved end residues are part of each CDR3. The D gene is left open where the match is weak. Expanded clones get a size class; other rows say once, few or many, or leave the size out.

J: TRBJ2-1
size: .
D: TRBD2
V: TRBV25-1
CDR3: CASSDARGGTYNEQFF
DNA: TGTGCCAGCAGTGATGCACGGGGGGGGACCTATAATGAGCAGTTCTTC

J: TRBJ2-7
size: .
D: TRBD2
V: TRBV5-1
CDR3: CASSLALGTSDYEQYF
DNA: TGCGCCAGCAGCTTGGCCCTCGGGACTAGTGACTACGAGCAGTACTTC

J: TRBJ2-2
size: .
D: TRBD2
V: TRBV29-1
CDR3: CSVAGLAGAIRTGELFF
DNA: TGCAGCGTTGCAGGACTAGCGGGGGCGATTAGAACCGGGGAGCTGTTTTTT

J: TRBJ2-3
size: .
D: .
V: TRBV9
CDR3: CASNRIGGVGTDTQYF
DNA: TGTGCCAGCAACCGAATAGGGGGAGTGGGGACAGATACGCAGTATTTT

J: TRBJ2-2
size: .
D: TRBD1
V: TRBV5-6
CDR3: CASSWRTGPGELFF
DNA: TGTGCCAGCAGCTGGCGGACAGGGCCCGGGGAGCTGTTTTTT

J: TRBJ1-1
size: .
D: .
V: TRBV9
CDR3: CASSQTTGREGAFF
DNA: TGTGCCAGCAGTCAGACGACGGGGAGGGAAGGAGCTTTCTTT

J: TRBJ1-5
size: .
D: .
V: TRBV9
CDR3: CASSAGTNSNQPQHF
DNA: TGTGCCAGCAGCGCTGGGACAAATAGCAATCAGCCCCAGCATTTT

J: TRBJ2-7
size: .
D: TRBD2
V: TRBV7-9
CDR3: CASSLGRTSGSNSYEQYF
DNA: TGTGCCAGCAGCTTAGGACGAACTAGCGGGAGTAACTCCTACGAGCAGTACTTC

J: TRBJ2-6
size: few
D: TRBD1
V: TRBV7-9
CDR3: CASSRGQGYAGANVLTF
DNA: TGTGCCAGCAGCCGTGGACAGGGGTACGCTGGGGCCAACGTCCTGACTTTC

J: TRBJ2-7
size: .
D: .
V: TRBV29-1
CDR3: CSVVGSGPYEQYF
DNA: TGCAGCGTTGTAGGTAGCGGTCCCTACGAGCAGTACTTC

J: TRBJ2-5
size: .
D: TRBD2
V: TRBV2
CDR3: CASSGVAGGETQYF
DNA: TGTGCCAGCAGTGGAGTAGCGGGAGGGGAGACCCAGTACTTC

J: TRBJ2-6
size: .
D: .
V: TRBV18
CDR3: CASSPVPGVGANVLTF
DNA: TGTGCCAGCTCACCCGTCCCCGGGGTGGGGGCCAACGTCCTGACTTTC

J: TRBJ1-2
size: .
D: .
V: TRBV2
CDR3: CASSGNSYGYTF
DNA: TGTGCCAGCAGTGGGAACAGCTATGGCTACACCTTC

J: TRBJ1-5
size: .
D: .
V: TRBV24-1
CDR3: CATSNLGGENQPQHF
DNA: TGTGCCACCAGTAACCTTGGGGGGGAAAATCAGCCCCAGCATTTT

J: TRBJ2-7
size: once
D: TRBD1
V: TRBV27
CDR3: CASSTGTGAYEQYF
DNA: TGTGCCAGCAGTACTGGGACAGGGGCCTACGAGCAGTACTTC

J: TRBJ2-1
size: .
D: TRBD2
V: TRBV7-3
CDR3: CASRRGGAISYNEQFF
DNA: TGTGCCAGCAGACGCGGGGGGGCGATCTCCTACAATGAGCAGTTCTTC

J: TRBJ2-1
size: .
D: TRBD1
V: TRBV5-4
CDR3: CASSLGGGAYNEQFF
DNA: TGTGCCAGCAGCTTGGGAGGGGGCGCCTACAATGAGCAGTTCTTC

J: TRBJ2-1
size: .
D: .
V: TRBV5-1
CDR3: CASSVQGQGSYNEQFF
DNA: TGCGCCAGCAGCGTACAGGGTCAAGGCTCCTACAATGAGCAGTTCTTC

J: TRBJ2-7
size: .
D: .
V: TRBV2
CDR3: CASSEGGHAPYEQYF
DNA: TGTGCCAGCAGTGAAGGGGGACATGCCCCCTACGAGCAGTACTTC

J: TRBJ1-5
size: .
D: .
V: TRBV15
CDR3: CATSRDTGPNQPQHF
DNA: TGTGCCACCAGCAGGGATACAGGACCCAATCAGCCCCAGCATTTT

J: TRBJ2-7
size: .
D: TRBD1
V: TRBV5-1
CDR3: CASSLAFGTASYEQYF
DNA: TGCGCCAGCAGCCTGGCTTTCGGGACAGCCTCCTACGAGCAGTACTTC

J: TRBJ2-1
size: .
D: .
V: TRBV5-1
CDR3: CASSYGYNEQFF
DNA: TGCGCCAGCAGTTACGGGTACAATGAGCAGTTCTTC

J: TRBJ2-5
size: .
D: TRBD1
V: TRBV6-5
CDR3: CASNRGGETQYF
DNA: TGTGCCAGCAACAGGGGCGGAGAGACCCAGTACTTC

J: TRBJ2-3
size: once
D: TRBD1
V: TRBV11-2
CDR3: CASSSRDRDTDTQYF
DNA: TGTGCCAGCAGCTCCCGGGACAGGGACACAGATACGCAGTATTTT

J: TRBJ1-1
size: .
D: TRBD1
V: TRBV11-3
CDR3: CASSSDRGTEAFF
DNA: TGTGCCAGCAGCTCCGACAGGGGCACTGAAGCTTTCTTT